One sample yielded the 27 T cell receptor beta chains listed below, sequenced in a study of shared clonotypes between healthy human individuals. CD45RO-negative, CCR7-positively selected cells formed the naive CD8 fraction, excluding terminally differentiated effector memory CD45RA+ cells. The data were produced by immunoSEQ multiplex PCR, yet TCRdb's version contains in-frame clones alone and is incomplete. The sample contains about 820,000 clones, 80% to 95% of which appear only once. Sample: naive CD8+ T cells sorted from blood. The receptors derive from a young man in good health.

The V gene is TRBV9, the J gene TRBJ1-2; 8 bases align to TRBD1. Per the germline V gene, CDR1 is SGDLS and CDR2 is YYNGEE. J lost 3 bases, V lost 0 bases, and 4 bases had no gene match. The CDR3 is 15 residues long. The CDR3 DNA is TGTGCCAGCAGCGTAGAAGACAGGGGCGACTATGGCTACACCTTC. Protein sequence: CASSVEDRGDYGYTF.

This chain joins TRBV19 and TRBJ2-1; the D gene is possibly TRBD2 (6 bases). Trimming left V 3 bases short and J 3 bases short, with 9 bases between. This CDR3 is built from 14 residues. Germline loops: CDR1 LNHDA, CDR2 SQIVND (reference sequence). CDR3 bases: TGTGCCAGTAGTATTATAGCGGACTACAATGAGCAGTTCTTC. Amino acids: CASSIIADYNEQFF.

The V and J genes are TRBV6-6 and TRBJ1-4; no firm D call. The CDR3 spans 12 residues. With 6 bases removed from V and 8 bases from J, the gap between germline ends came to 10 bases. From germline, CDR1 is MNHNY and CDR2 SVGAGI (reference sequence). This CDR3 is CASSMVGEKLFF. CDR3 nucleotide sequence: TGTGCCAGCAGCATGGTCGGGGAAAAACTGTTTTTT.

This chain joins TRBV29-1 and TRBJ2-7, with 10 bases lining up with TRBD1. The germline V gene encodes CDR1 SQVTM and CDR2 ANQGSEA. CDR3 length equals 16 residues. V shed 1 base, J shed 4 bases, and the junction held 10 bases outside the gene matches. Here the CDR3 DNA reads TGCAGCGTTGAAGTGCCGAGACAGGGGGCGACTTACGAGCAGTACTTC. It specifies CSVEVPRQGATYEQYF.

The genes are TRBV21-1 and TRBJ2-7. TRBV21-1 is described as a pseudogene. This CDR3 has 16 residues. The CDR3 nucleotides read TGTGCCAGCAGCAAAGTGCGGCAGGTGAGCTCCTACGAGCAGTACTTC. Its translation: CASSKVRQVSSYEQYF.

V is TRBV7-3 and J is TRBJ2-1; TRBD1 might be the D (6 bases). CDR3 length: 13 amino acids. Trimming pared 2 bases from V and 9 bases from J, leaving 11 bases between. CDR1 is SGHTA and CDR2 is FQGTGA in the germline V gene. The CDR3 DNA sequence: TGTGCCAGCAGCTTAGGGGGCTGGGGTGAGCAGTTCTTC. This gives the protein CASSLGGWGEQFF.

The chain employs TRBV19 and TRBJ2-2, with a tentative D call TRBD1 (6 bases). CDR1 LNHDA and CDR2 SQIVND come from the germline V gene (reference sequence). The CDR3 spans 14 residues. Deletions cut 4 bases from V and 7 bases from J, with 13 bases between. CDR3 sequence: CASSTGTQGGELFF. CDR3 bases: TGTGCCAGTAGTACCGGGACACAAGGCGGGGAGCTGTTTTTT.

The rearrangement uses TRBV29-1 and TRBJ2-1; D is undetermined. Per the germline V gene, CDR1 is SQVTM and CDR2 is ANQGSEA. The CDR3 extends over 14 amino acids. V was shortened by 0 bases and J by 5 bases, with 11 bases between the two germline ends. Here the CDR3 DNA reads TGCAGCGTTGAAGACATTGACTTAGACAATGAGCAGTTCTTC. This codes for CSVEDIDLDNEQFF.

The CDR3: CASSGATDYEQYF. The CDR3 DNA follows: TGTGCCAGTAGTGGGGCGACAGACTACGAGCAGTACTTC. The rearrangement links TRBV19 to TRBJ2-7, with a possible D match to TRBD1 (5 bases). The ends were cut back, 5 bases at V and 3 bases at J, with 11 bases in the middle. The CDR3 sequence is 13 residues long. Germline values: CDR1 LNHDA, CDR2 SQIVND (reference sequence).

The rearrangement joins TRBV18 to TRBJ2-2; TRBD1 matches at 8 bases. The CDR3 sequence is 16 residues long. The V gene's germline CDR1 is KGHSH and CDR2 LQKENI. The trim removed 4 bases at V and 1 base at J, leaving 5 bases unmatched. CDR3 DNA sequence: TGTGCCAGCTCACGGACGGACAGGGTGAACACCGGGGAGCTGTTTTTT. Amino acid sequence: CASSRTDRVNTGELFF.

The V gene is TRBV30, the J gene TRBJ2-7; maybe TRBD2 (6 bases). With 7 bases removed from V and 0 bases from J, the gap between germline ends came to 13 bases. This CDR3 has 13 amino acids. Germline CDR1 GTSNPN, CDR2 SVGIG (reference sequence). In nucleotides, the CDR3 is TGTGCCTCCTTCGGACTACGCTCCTACGAGCAGTACTTC. This translates into CASFGLRSYEQYF.

The rearrangement links TRBV27 to TRBJ2-3; D is perhaps TRBD1 (5 bases). The germline CDR1 and CDR2 sequences are MNHEY and SMNVEV (reference sequence). V lost 3 bases to trimming and J lost 8 bases, with 24 bases between them. The CDR3 is 17 amino acids. The CDR3: CASSFSPRKWGQITQYF. The CDR3 DNA reads as TGTGCCAGCAGTTTTTCACCGCGAAAATGGGGCCAGATTACGCAGTATTTT.

The V gene is TRBV4-3, the J gene TRBJ2-7, with a tentative D call TRBD1 (6 bases). Germline V lookup: CDR1 LGHNA, CDR2 YSLEER. This CDR3 is 16 amino acids long. Trimming cost V 0 bases and J 0 bases, with 12 bases left between them. The CDR3 DNA reads TGCGCCAGCAGCCAAGATAGGGGGAGTCACTCCTACGAGCAGTACTTC. It yields the protein CASSQDRGSHSYEQYF.

CDR3 nucleotides: TGTGCCAGCAGCCACCCGGAGATCACCGGGGAGCTGTTTTTT. It is translated as CASSHPEITGELFF. V gene TRBV5-4 combines with J gene TRBJ2-2; unclear D gene. Trimming cost V 4 bases and J 4 bases, with 11 bases left between them. The CDR3 is made up of 14 amino acids. Looked up from germline, CDR1 is SGHNT and CDR2 is YYREEE (reference sequence).

The V call is TRBV2, the J call TRBJ2-1; D gene uncertain. Per germline, CDR1 SNHLY and CDR2 FYNNEI. This CDR3 has 12 amino acids. V was trimmed by 4 bases and J by 7 bases, leaving 8 bases between them. CDR3 loop: CASSGSRNEQFF. DNA for the CDR3: TGTGCCAGCAGTGGGTCGCGGAATGAGCAGTTCTTC.

This chain connects TRBV7-9 to TRBJ2-5; TRBD1 might be the D (5 bases). The CDR3 covers 16 residues. Trimming took 8 bases from V and 5 from J, leaving 24 bases between them. Germline V gene data show CDR1 as SEHNR and CDR2 as FQNEAQ (reference sequence). CDR3 loop: CASQGGASAGKETQYF. CDR3 DNA: TGTGCCAGCCAAGGTGGGGCATCAGCAGGGAAGGAGACCCAGTACTTC.

The chain uses TRBV2 and TRBJ2-1, with TRBD1 as a possible D gene (5 bases). The CDR3 covers 15 residues. Per germline, CDR1 SNHLY and CDR2 FYNNEI. Trimming cost V 3 bases and J 8 bases, with 17 bases left between them. This CDR3 is CASSDPRTSLDEQFF. The CDR3 region has the DNA TGTGCCAGCAGTGACCCCAGGACAAGTTTGGATGAGCAGTTCTTC.

The chain couples TRBV5-6 to TRBJ2-3, with D possibly being TRBD1 (6 bases). Germline V lookup: CDR1 SGHDT, CDR2 YYEEEE. V lost 2 bases and J 0 bases, leaving 13 bases between the germline ends. This CDR3 region has 16 residues. Here the CDR3 DNA reads TGTGCCAGCAGCTTAACAGGGACGTATAGCACAGATACGCAGTATTTT. This gives the protein CASSLTGTYSTDTQYF.

A word on this clone: Other DNA sequences of this sample code for an identical CDR3. CDR3 DNA sequence: TGTGCCAGCAGTTTTCAGGGCGCGGGTCAGCCCCAGCATTTT. It encodes CASSFQGAGQPQHF. J is TRBJ1-5 and V is TRBV27, with D possibly being TRBD1 (5 bases). Deletions cut 3 bases from V and 6 bases from J, with 12 bases between. Germline CDR1 is MNHEY and CDR2 is SMNVEV (reference sequence). The CDR3 contains 14 residues.

The CDR3 DNA is TGTGCCAGCAGCCAAGGGCACAGTGAAGAGACCCAGTACTTC. Encoded protein: CASSQGHSEETQYF. This rearrangement joins TRBV16 to TRBJ2-5; D is undetermined. The CDR3 contains 14 residues. V shed 2 bases and J shed 3 bases, with 10 bases lying between them. Germline assignment: CDR1 KGHSY and CDR2 FQNENV.

CDR3 bases: TGCAGCGTTGAAGATCCCGAGGGGGGCGGGCGTGAAGAGACCCAGTACTTC. Protein sequence: CSVEDPEGGGREETQYF. The chain has TRBV29-1 and TRBJ2-5; D is perhaps TRBD1 or TRBD2 (6 bases each). V gave up 0 bases and J gave up 3 bases, with 20 bases separating them. CDR1 and CDR2 (germline): SQVTM, ANQGSEA. This CDR3 has 17 residues.

This clone was seen a single time. The same CDR3 is also encoded by other DNA sequences in this sample. This sequence joins TRBV7-3 and TRBJ2-1; 9 bases are shared with TRBD1. The V gene's germline CDR1 is SGHTA and CDR2 FQGTGA. This CDR3 contains 14 residues. V was clipped by 3 bases and J by 7 bases; unmatched bases: 4. CDR3 sequence: CASSLGQGVNEQFF. The CDR3 DNA reads TGTGCCAGCAGCTTGGGACAGGGAGTGAATGAGCAGTTCTTC.

The rearrangement uses TRBV28 and TRBJ2-5, with 11 nucleotides matching TRBD2. The CDR3 loop spans 17 amino acids. With 7 bases clipped from V and 5 bases from J, the junction kept 15 bases outside the gene matches. Germline V gene data show CDR1 as MDHEN and CDR2 as SYDVKM. Here the CDR3 reads CASTWGSGRAIWETQYF. CDR3 coding DNA: TGTGCCAGCACCTGGGGTAGCGGGAGGGCCATTTGGGAGACCCAGTACTTC. The complete variable domain, with remaining parts taken from reference TRBV28 and TRBJ2-5, reads DVKVTQSSRYLVKRTGEKVFLECVQDMDHENMFWYRQDPGLGLRLIYFSYDVKMKEKGDIPEGYSVSREKKERFSLILESASTNQTSMYLCASTWGSGRAIWETQYFGPGTRLLVL.

The chain combines TRBV9 with TRBJ2-1; D possibly corresponds to TRBD2 (6 bases). V was cut by 5 bases and J by 1 base, with 10 bases left in between. This CDR3 has 14 amino acids. The germline V gene has CDR1 SGDLS and CDR2 YYNGEE. The CDR3 region has the DNA TGTGCCAGCAGTTCGGGGAGGTCCTACAATGAGCAGTTCTTC. Translating gives CASSSGRSYNEQFF. The entire variable domain, with the rest obtained from reference TRBV9 and TRBJ2-1, is as follows: DSGVTQTPKHLITATGQRVTLRCSPRSGDLSVYWYQQSLDQGLQFLIQYYNGEERAKGNILERFSAQQFPDLHSELNLSSLELGDSALYFCASSSGRSYNEQFFGPGTRLTVL.

The chain joins TRBV11-2 to TRBJ2-5; 8 bases agree with TRBD1. V gave up 3 bases and J gave up 7 bases; unmatched junction bases: 7. This CDR3 region has 14 residues. Germline CDR1 reads SGHAT; CDR2 reads FQNNGV. CDR3 coding DNA: TGTGCCAGCAGCTTCGGGACAGGCCTCCGGACCCAGTACTTC. It is translated as CASSFGTGLRTQYF.

This clone was seen just once. V is TRBV5-4 and J is TRBJ1-2, with 11 bases aligning to TRBD1. Germline loops: CDR1 SGHNT, CDR2 YYREEE (reference sequence). There are 14 residues in the CDR3. Trimming at V came to 5 bases and at J to 6 bases, leaving 6 bases not matched to a gene. CDR3 sequence (DNA): TGTGCCAGCAGGAGGACAGGGGGCAAAGATGGCTACACCTTC. As protein: CASRRTGGKDGYTF.

The genes are TRBV28 and TRBJ1-4; no reliable D call. Per germline, CDR1 MDHEN and CDR2 SYDVKM. Trimming stripped 6 bases from V and 5 bases from J, with 16 bases between. This CDR3 region has 15 residues. In nucleotides, the CDR3 is TGTGCCAGCAGCGAAATCCCGGGAGAGAATGAAAAACTGTTTTTT. Translation: CASSEIPGENEKLFF.